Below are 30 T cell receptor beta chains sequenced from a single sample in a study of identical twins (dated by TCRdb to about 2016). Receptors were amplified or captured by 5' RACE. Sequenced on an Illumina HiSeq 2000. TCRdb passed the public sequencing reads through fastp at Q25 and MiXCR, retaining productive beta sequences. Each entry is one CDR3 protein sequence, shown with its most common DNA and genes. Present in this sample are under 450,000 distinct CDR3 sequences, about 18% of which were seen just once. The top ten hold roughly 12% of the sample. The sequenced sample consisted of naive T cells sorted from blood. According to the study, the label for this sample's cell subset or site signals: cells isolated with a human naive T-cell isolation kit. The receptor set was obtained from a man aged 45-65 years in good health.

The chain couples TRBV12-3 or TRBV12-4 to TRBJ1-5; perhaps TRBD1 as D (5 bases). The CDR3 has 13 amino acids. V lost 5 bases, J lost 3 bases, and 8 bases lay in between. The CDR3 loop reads CASSGGFNQPQHF. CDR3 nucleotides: TGTGCCAGCAGTGGGGGGTTCAATCAGCCCCAGCATTTT.

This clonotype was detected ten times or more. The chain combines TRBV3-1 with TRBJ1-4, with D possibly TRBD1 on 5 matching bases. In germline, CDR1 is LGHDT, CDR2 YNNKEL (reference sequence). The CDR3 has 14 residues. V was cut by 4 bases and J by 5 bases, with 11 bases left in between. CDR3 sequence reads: CASSPRQINEKLFF. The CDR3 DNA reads TGTGCCAGCAGCCCACGACAGATAAATGAAAAACTGTTTTTT.

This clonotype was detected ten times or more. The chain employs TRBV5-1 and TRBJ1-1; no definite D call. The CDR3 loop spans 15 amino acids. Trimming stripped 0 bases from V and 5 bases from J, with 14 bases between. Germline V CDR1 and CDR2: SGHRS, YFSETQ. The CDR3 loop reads CASSLAGAIGTEAFF. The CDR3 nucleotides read TGCGCCAGCAGCTTGGCGGGAGCTATTGGTACTGAAGCTTTCTTT.

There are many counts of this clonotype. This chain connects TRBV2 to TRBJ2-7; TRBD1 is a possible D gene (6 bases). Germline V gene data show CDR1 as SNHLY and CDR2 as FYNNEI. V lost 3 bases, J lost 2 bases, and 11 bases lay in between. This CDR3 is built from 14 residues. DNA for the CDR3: TGTGCCAGCAGTGAGGGCAGGGGAGCCTACGAGCAGTACTTC. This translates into CASSEGRGAYEQYF.

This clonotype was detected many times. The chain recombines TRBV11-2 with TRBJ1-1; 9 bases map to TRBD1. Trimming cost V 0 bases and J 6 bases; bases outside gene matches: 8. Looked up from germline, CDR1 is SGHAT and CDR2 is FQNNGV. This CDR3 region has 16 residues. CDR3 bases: TGTGCCAGCAGCTTAGAAATTACAGGGGGCAGGTCTGAAGCTTTCTTT. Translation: CASSLEITGGRSEAFF. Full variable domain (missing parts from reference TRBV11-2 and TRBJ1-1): EAGVAQSPRYKIIEKRQSVAFWCNPISGHATLYWYQQILGQGPKLLIQFQNNGVVDDSQLPKDRFSAERLKGVDSTLKIQPAKLEDSAVYLCASSLEITGGRSEAFFGQGTRLTVV.

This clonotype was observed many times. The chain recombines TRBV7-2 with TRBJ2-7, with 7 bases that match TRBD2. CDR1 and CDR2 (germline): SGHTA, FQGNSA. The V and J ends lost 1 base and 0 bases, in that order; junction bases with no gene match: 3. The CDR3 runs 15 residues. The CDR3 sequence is CASSLVPSGSYEQYF. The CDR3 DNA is TGTGCCAGCAGCTTAGTCCCTAGCGGCTCCTACGAGCAGTACTTC.

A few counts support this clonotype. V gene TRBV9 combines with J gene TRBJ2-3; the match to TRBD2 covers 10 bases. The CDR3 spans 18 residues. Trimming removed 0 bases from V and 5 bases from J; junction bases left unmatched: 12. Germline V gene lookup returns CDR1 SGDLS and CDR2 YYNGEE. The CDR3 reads CASSVDPAGGRRQDTQYF. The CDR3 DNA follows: TGTGCCAGCAGCGTAGATCCAGCGGGGGGGCGAAGACAAGATACGCAGTATTTT.

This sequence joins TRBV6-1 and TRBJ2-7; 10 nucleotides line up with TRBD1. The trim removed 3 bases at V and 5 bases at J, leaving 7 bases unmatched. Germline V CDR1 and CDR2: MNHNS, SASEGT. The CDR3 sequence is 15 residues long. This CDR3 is CASSEGQGIFDEQYF. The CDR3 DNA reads TGTGCCAGCAGTGAGGGACAGGGGATTTTCGACGAGCAGTACTTC.

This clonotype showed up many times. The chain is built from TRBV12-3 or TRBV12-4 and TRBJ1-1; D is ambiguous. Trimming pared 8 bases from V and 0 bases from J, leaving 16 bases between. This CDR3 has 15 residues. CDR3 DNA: TGTGCCAGCGCCCCCCAGCGGCAATTGAACACTGAAGCTTTCTTT. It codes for CASAPQRQLNTEAFF.

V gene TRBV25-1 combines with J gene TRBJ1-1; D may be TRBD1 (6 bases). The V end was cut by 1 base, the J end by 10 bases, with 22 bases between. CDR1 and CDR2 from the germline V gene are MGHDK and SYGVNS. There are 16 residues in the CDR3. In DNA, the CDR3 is TGTGCCAGCAGTGAATCGTGGGGGCGCCCCACCGACGGAGCTTTCTTT. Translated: CASSESWGRPTDGAFF.

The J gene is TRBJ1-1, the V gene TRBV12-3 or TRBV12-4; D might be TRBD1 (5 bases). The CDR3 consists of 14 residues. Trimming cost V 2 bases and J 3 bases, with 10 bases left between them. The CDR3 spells CASSLNPGYTEAFF. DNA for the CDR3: TGTGCCAGCAGTTTAAATCCAGGGTACACTGAAGCTTTCTTT.

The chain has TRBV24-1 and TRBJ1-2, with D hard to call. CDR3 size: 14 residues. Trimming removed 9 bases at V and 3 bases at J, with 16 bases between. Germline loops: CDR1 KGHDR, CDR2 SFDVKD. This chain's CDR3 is CATSPGNSYYGYTF. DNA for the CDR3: TGTGCCACCTCACCTGGGAACAGTTACTATGGCTACACCTTC.

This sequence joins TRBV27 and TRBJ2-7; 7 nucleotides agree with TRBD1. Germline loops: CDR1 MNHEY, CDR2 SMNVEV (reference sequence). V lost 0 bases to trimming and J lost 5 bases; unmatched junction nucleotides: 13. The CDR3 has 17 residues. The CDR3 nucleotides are TGTGCCAGCAGTTTATCGGTCGGGACAGCCCTAGCCCACGAGCAGTACTTC. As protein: CASSLSVGTALAHEQYF.

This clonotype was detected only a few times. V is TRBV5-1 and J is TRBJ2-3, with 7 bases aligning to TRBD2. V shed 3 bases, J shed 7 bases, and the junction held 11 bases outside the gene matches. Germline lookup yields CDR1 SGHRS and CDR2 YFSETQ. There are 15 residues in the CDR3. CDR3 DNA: TGCGCCAGCAGCTCGACCTCAGGGAGGGGAAATACGCAGTATTTT. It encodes CASSSTSGRGNTQYF.

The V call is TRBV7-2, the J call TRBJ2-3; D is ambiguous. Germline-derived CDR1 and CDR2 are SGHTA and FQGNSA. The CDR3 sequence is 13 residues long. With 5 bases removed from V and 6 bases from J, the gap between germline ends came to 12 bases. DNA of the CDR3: TGTGCCAGCAGCGGCAACCTAGTGGATACGCAGTATTTT. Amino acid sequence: CASSGNLVDTQYF.

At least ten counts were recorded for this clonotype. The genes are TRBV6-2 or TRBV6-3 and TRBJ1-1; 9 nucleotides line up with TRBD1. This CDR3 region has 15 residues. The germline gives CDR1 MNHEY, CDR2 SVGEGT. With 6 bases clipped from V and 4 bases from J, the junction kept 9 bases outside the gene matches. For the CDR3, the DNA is TGTGCCAGCAGAAGACAGGGGGTTCGAGTCACTGAAGCTTTCTTT. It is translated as CASRRQGVRVTEAFF.

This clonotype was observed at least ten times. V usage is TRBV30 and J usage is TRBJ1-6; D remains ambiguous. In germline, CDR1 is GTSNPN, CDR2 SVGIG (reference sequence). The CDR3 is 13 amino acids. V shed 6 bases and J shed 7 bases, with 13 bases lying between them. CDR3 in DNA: TGTGCCTGTCTAGGGCAGACGAATTCACCCCTCCACTTT. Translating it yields CACLGQTNSPLHF.

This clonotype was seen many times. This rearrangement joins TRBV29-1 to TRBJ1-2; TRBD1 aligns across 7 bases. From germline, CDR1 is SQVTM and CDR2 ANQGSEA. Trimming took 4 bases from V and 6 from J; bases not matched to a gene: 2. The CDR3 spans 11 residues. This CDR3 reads CSVGQGDGYTF. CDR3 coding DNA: TGCAGCGTTGGGCAGGGGGATGGCTACACCTTC.

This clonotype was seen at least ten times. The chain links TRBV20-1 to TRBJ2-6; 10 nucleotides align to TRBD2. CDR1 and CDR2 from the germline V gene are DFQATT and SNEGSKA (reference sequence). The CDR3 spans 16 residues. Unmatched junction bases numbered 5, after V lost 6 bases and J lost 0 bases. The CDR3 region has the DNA TGCAGTGCAACTAGCGGGGACTCCTCTGGGGCCAACGTCCTGACTTTC. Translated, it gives CSATSGDSSGANVLTF.

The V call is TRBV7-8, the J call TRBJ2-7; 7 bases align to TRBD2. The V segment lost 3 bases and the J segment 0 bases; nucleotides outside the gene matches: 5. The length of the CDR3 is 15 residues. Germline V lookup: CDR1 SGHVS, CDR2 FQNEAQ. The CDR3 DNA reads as TGTGCCAGCAGCTTGGGGGGGTACAGCTCCTACGAGCAGTACTTC. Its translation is CASSLGGYSSYEQYF.

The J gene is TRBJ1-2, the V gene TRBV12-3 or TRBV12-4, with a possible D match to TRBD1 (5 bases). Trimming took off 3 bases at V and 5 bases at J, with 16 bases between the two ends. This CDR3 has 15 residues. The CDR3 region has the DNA TGTGCCAGCAGTTTTGGCGGTGCGGGACGTTATGGCTACACCTTC. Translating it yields CASSFGGAGRYGYTF.

The CDR3 here is CSARVGGPTDTQYF. The CDR3, as DNA: TGCAGTGCTAGAGTTGGGGGGCCCACAGATACGCAGTATTTT. The chain joins TRBV20-1 to TRBJ2-3, with D perhaps matching TRBD1 or TRBD2 (6 bases each). Trimming removed 1 base from V and 2 bases from J, with 10 bases in between. CDR1 is DFQATT, CDR2 SNEGSKA, per germline (reference sequence). CDR3 length: 14 amino acids.

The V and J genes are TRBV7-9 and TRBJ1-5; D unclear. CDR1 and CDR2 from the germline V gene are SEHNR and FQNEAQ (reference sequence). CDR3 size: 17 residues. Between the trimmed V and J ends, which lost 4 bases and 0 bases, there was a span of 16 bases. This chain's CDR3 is CASSSDQMRYSNQPQHF. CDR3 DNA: TGTGCCAGCAGCTCAGACCAAATGCGATATAGCAATCAGCCCCAGCATTTT.

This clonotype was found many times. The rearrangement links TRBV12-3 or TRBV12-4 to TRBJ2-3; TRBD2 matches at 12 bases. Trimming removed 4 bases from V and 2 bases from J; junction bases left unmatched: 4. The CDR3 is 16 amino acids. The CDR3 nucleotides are TGTGCCAGCAGTTCCCCTAGCGGGGGGGCCACAGATACGCAGTATTTT. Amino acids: CASSSPSGGATDTQYF.

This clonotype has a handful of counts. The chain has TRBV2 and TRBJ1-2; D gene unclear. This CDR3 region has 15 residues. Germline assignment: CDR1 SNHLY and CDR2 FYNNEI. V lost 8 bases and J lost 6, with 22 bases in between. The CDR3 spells CASHRGPAFIDGYTF. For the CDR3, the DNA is TGTGCCAGCCATCGCGGACCAGCTTTTATTGATGGCTACACCTTC.

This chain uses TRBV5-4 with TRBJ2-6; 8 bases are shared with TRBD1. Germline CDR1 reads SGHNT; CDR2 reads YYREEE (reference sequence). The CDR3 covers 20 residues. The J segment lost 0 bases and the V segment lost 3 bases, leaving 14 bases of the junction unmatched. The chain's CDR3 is CASSSWTGLISRSGANVLTF. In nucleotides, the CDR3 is TGTGCCAGCAGCTCCTGGACAGGGTTAATTTCTCGCTCTGGGGCCAACGTCCTGACTTTC.

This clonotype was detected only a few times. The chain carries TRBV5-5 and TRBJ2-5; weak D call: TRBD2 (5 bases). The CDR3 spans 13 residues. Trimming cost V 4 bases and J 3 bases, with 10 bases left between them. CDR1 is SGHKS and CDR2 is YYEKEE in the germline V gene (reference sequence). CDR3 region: CASSPGWEETQYF. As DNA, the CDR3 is TGTGCCAGCAGCCCGGGGTGGGAAGAGACCCAGTACTTC.

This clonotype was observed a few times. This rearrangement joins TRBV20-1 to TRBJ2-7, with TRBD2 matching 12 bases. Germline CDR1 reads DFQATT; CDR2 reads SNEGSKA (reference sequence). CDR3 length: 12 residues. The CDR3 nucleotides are TGCAGCGCTGGACTAGCGGGGCCTGAGCAGTACTTC. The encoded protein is CSAGLAGPEQYF.

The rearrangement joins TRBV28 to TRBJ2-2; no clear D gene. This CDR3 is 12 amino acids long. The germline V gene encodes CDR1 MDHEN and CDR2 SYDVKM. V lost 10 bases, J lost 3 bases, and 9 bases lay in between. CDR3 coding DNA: TGTGCCACCGAGACCGACACCGGGGAGCTGTTTTTT. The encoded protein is CATETDTGELFF.

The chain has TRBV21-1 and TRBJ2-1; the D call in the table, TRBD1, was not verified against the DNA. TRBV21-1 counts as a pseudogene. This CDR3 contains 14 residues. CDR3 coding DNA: TGTGCCAGCAGCAAGAGTAAGCCGGGGAATGAGCAGTTCTTC. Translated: CASSKSKPGNEQFF.